These 10 T cell receptor beta chains share one sample of origin, sequenced in a study of cytomegalovirus exposure and HLA in healthy donors. A multiplex PCR was run with 60 Vbeta primers and 13 Jbeta primers. Clones were sequenced by immunoSEQ multiplex PCR, and TCRdb holds only the in-frame ones, with some missing. The repertoire holds about 120,000 clones, with roughly 82% as singletons. The sequencing sample was made of PBMCs. Receptors were obtained from a middle-aged man in good health and CMV-seropositive.

This clone has just a few counts. V and J are TRBV10-3 and TRBJ2-3; TRBD1 is a possible D gene (6 bases). Per the germline V gene, CDR1 is ENHRY and CDR2 is SYGVKD. CDR3 length: 17 residues. V lost 2 bases and J lost 0, with 15 bases in between. DNA of the CDR3: TGTGCCATCAGTGAGGATATTGGGGGCTCTAGCACAGATACGCAGTATTTT. Translation gives CAISEDIGGSSTDTQYF.

This chain joins TRBV28 and TRBJ2-3; D unclear. The germline gives CDR1 MDHEN, CDR2 SYDVKM. The ends were cut back, 1 base at V and 2 bases at J, with 4 bases in the middle. CDR3 size: 13 residues. The CDR3 nucleotides are TGTGCCAGCAGTTTATATCACACAGATACGCAGTATTTT. Encoded protein: CASSLYHTDTQYF.

DNA for the CDR3: TGCGCCAGCAGTGATCGGGACAGGGAGAGGCCTGAAGCTTTCTTT. Translated, it gives CASSDRDRERPEAFF. The V call is TRBV10-1, the J call TRBJ1-1; 9 nucleotides match TRBD1. CDR3 length: 15 residues. Germline assignment: CDR1 WNHNN and CDR2 SYGVQD (reference sequence). The V segment lost 3 bases and the J segment 6 bases; nucleotides outside the gene matches: 8.

In its sample, this clone was seen a few times. The J gene is TRBJ2-3, the V gene TRBV2, with no clear D. The V gene lost 0 bases and the J gene lost 1 base, with 8 bases spanning the gap. This CDR3 contains 15 residues. Germline V gene lookup returns CDR1 SNHLY and CDR2 FYNNEI. For the CDR3, the DNA is TGTGCCAGCAGTGAAGCGCTGGGCCGCACAGATACGCAGTATTTT. Translating gives CASSEALGRTDTQYF.

J is TRBJ2-3 and V is TRBV6-5; TRBD1 might be the D (6 bases). The CDR3 is 15 residues long. V shed 7 bases and J shed 6 bases, with 20 bases lying between them. Germline CDR1 is MNHEY and CDR2 is SVGAGI. CDR3 sequence (DNA): TGTGCCAGCACTATACGACTCCCAGACAGGGATACGCAGTATTTT. Protein: CASTIRLPDRDTQYF.

V is TRBV18 and J is TRBJ1-5; 8 bases align to TRBD1. This CDR3 is built from 15 residues. With V trimmed by 3 bases and J by 5 bases, 6 bases remained unmatched. Germline loops: CDR1 KGHSH, CDR2 LQKENI. CDR3 bases: TGTGCCAGCTCACCGGGGACAGGAGGAGATCAGCCCCAGCATTTT. Translation: CASSPGTGGDQPQHF.

V gene TRBV14 combines with J gene TRBJ2-4; TRBD1 matches at 7 bases. Germline V gene sequence: CDR1 SGHDN, CDR2 FVKESK. CDR3 length: 13 amino acids. V was pared by 4 bases and J by 8 bases, with 5 bases of the junction left unmatched. CDR3 DNA: TGTGCCAGCAGCCGCGACAGGGTAGACATTCAGTACTTC. Its protein is CASSRDRVDIQYF.

This chain uses TRBV30 with TRBJ2-3; tentatively, D is TRBD1 (5 bases). This CDR3 region has 17 residues. Germline CDR1 is GTSNPN and CDR2 is SVGIG (reference sequence). Trimming shortened V by 2 bases and J by 7 bases, and 25 bases separated the two germline ends. CDR3 amino acids: CAWSTRRQGQSLNTQYF. The DNA of the CDR3 is TGTGCCTGGAGTACCCGCCGGCAGGGCCAATCTTTAAATACGCAGTATTTT.

The chain employs TRBV5-6 and TRBJ2-7; 7 bases fit TRBD1. Germline V gene lookup returns CDR1 SGHDT and CDR2 YYEEEE. CDR3 size: 12 residues. J gave up 4 bases and V 5 bases, and 3 bases lay outside the gene matches. The CDR3 sequence: CASSTQGYEQYF. The CDR3 coding sequence is TGTGCCAGCAGTACACAGGGGTACGAGCAGTACTTC. Full variable domain (outside the CDR3, taken from reference TRBV5-6 and TRBJ2-7): DAGVTQSPTHLIKTRGQQVTLRCSPKSGHDTVSWYQQALGQGPQFIFQYYEEEERQRGNFPDRFSGHQFPNYSSELNVNALLLGDSALYLCASSTQGYEQYFGPGTRLTVT.

The chain's CDR3 is CATSRGRGEGKETQYF. CDR3 nucleotides: TGTGCCACCAGCAGAGGCAGGGGTGAGGGAAAAGAGACCCAGTACTTC. The gene calls are TRBV15 and TRBJ2-5, with a weak D call TRBD1 (6 bases). This CDR3 spans 16 amino acids. V lost 1 base to trimming and J lost 3 bases, with 15 bases between them. Germline-derived CDR1 and CDR2 are LNHNV and YYDKDF (reference sequence).